This T cell receptor (beta chain) is from a study of cytomegalovirus exposure and HLA in healthy donors. Study-wide results and limits: Rare TCR sequences dominated, though some public TCRs recurred in many donors.

To note about this clone: Its specificity is unknown.

The V and J ends lost 5 bases and 5 bases, in that order; junction bases with no gene match: 5. The germline V gene has CDR1 SEHNR and CDR2 FQNEAQ (reference sequence). This CDR3 comprises 13 residues. Assay: immunoSEQ multiplex PCR; the TCRdb copy retains only in-frame clones and omits some. The repertoire holds about 160,000 clones, with around nine tenths as singletons. The material sequenced was PBMCs. The chain has TRBV7-9 and TRBJ2-7, with TRBD1 matching 8 bases. This sequence originates from a man aged 18 to 29 in good health and CMV-seronegative. CDR3 region: CASSPQTGDEQYF. The CDR3 nucleotides are TGTGCCAGCAGCCCCCAGACAGGGGACGAGCAGTACTTC.